Listed below are T cell receptor beta chains from one sample, sequenced in a study of control samples from healthy donors and cancer patients. Sequencing used immunoSEQ multiplex PCR; TCRdb keeps in-frame clones, though not all of them. Of over 100,000 clones listed, 88% are singletons. Sequenced sample: blood. Receptor source: a man in his forties or fifties in good health. Each CDR3 is given with its conserved first and last residue. The D gene is left open where the match is weak. Rows may omit the clone size; those that give it use once, few, many or a size class.

V	J	D	size	CDR3	DNA
TRBV3-1/TRBV3-2	TRBJ2-2	-	-	CASSQEGQRTFPGELFF	TGTGCCAGCAGCCAAGAAGGGCAGCGGACTTTTCCCGGGGAGCTGTTTTTT
TRBV2	TRBJ1-3	-	-	CASSEGPPSSGNTIYF	TGTGCCAGCAGTGAGGGGCCGCCTAGCTCTGGAAACACCATATATTTT
TRBV5-6	TRBJ2-1	-	-	CASSFGTNNEQFF	TGTGCCAGCAGCTTTGGCACAAACAATGAGCAGTTCTTC
TRBV6-1	TRBJ1-6	-	-	CASSEARVLNSPLHF	TGTGCCAGCAGTGAAGCTCGGGTTCTTAATTCACCCCTCCACTTT
TRBV19	TRBJ1-2	-	-	CASSIPRQDGFLYGYTF	TGTGCCAGTAGTATCCCGCGGCAGGATGGTTTCCTCTATGGCTACACCTTC
TRBV27	TRBJ2-1	-	-	CASSRGAGYNEQFF	TGTGCCAGCAGCCGGGGGGCCGGATACAATGAGCAGTTCTTC
TRBV13	TRBJ2-7	-	-	CASSLEGSYEQYF	TGTGCCAGCAGCTTAGAAGGGTCCTACGAGCAGTACTTC
TRBV28	TRBJ1-1	-	-	CASSIPRGFNTEAFF	TGTGCCAGCAGCATTCCGAGGGGTTTTAACACTGAAGCTTTCTTT
TRBV3-1/TRBV3-2	TRBJ1-5	-	once	CASSRRDNQPQHF	TGTGCCAGCAGCCGACGGGACAATCAGCCCCAGCATTTT
TRBV5-1	TRBJ2-3	-	-	CASSKLATATDTQYF	TGCGCCAGCAGTAAATTGGCTACCGCTACAGATACGCAGTATTTT
TRBV29-1	TRBJ1-1	-	-	CSARLWEGTEAFF	TGCAGCGCACGCCTTTGGGAGGGAACTGAAGCTTTCTTT
TRBV10-2	TRBJ2-7	TRBD1	-	CASSVGQGAYEQYF	TGCGCCAGCAGTGTGGGGCAGGGGGCCTACGAGCAGTACTTC
TRBV27	TRBJ1-1	TRBD1	once	CASSTDRVWSTEAFF	TGTGCCAGCAGTACCGACAGGGTCTGGAGCACTGAAGCTTTCTTT
TRBV12-5	TRBJ2-1	-	-	CASGSGESSYNEQFF	TGTGCTAGTGGTTCAGGGGAGAGCTCCTACAATGAGCAGTTCTTC
TRBV9	TRBJ1-1	-	-	CASSVGGRNTEAFF	TGTGCCAGCAGCGTAGGTGGCAGGAACACTGAAGCTTTCTTT
TRBV20-1	TRBJ1-1	-	-	CSASDGGTEAFF	TGCAGTGCTAGTGATGGGGGCACTGAAGCTTTCTTT
TRBV28	TRBJ2-7	TRBD2	-	CATRLAVNYEQYF	TGTGCCACCCGACTAGCGGTTAACTACGAGCAGTACTTC
TRBV4-1	TRBJ2-3	-	-	CASTDGDTQYF	TGCGCCAGCACGGACGGAGATACGCAGTATTTT
TRBV7-2	TRBJ2-7	-	few	CASSSVGRGPYEQYF	TGTGCCAGCAGCTCCGTCGGTAGGGGACCCTACGAGCAGTACTTC
TRBV15	TRBJ2-2	-	-	CATSRASGASGRLFF	TGTGCCACCAGCAGAGCATCAGGGGCCTCGGGAAGGCTGTTTTTT
TRBV2	TRBJ2-2	TRBD1	-	CASSEETGLTGELFF	TGTGCCAGCAGTGAGGAGACAGGGCTCACCGGGGAGCTGTTTTTT
TRBV7-6	TRBJ2-2	TRBD2	-	CASSQRLASTGELFF	TGTGCCAGCAGCCAAAGACTAGCTTCCACCGGGGAGCTGTTTTTT
TRBV10-2	TRBJ2-3	-	-	CASSGGDRSTDTQYF	TGCGCCAGCAGTGGGGGGGACCGAAGCACAGATACGCAGTATTTT
TRBV7-8	TRBJ2-1	TRBD1	-	CASSLTDRGFNEQFF	TGTGCCAGCAGCTTAACGGACAGGGGGTTCAATGAGCAGTTCTTC
TRBV10-2	TRBJ1-1	-	few	CASSKGLNTEAFF	TGCGCCAGCAGTAAGGGGTTGAACACTGAAGCTTTCTTT
TRBV11-2	TRBJ2-1	TRBD2	few	CASSSRLAGANEQFF	TGTGCCAGCAGCTCCCGACTAGCGGGGGCAAATGAGCAGTTCTTC
TRBV6-6	TRBJ2-6	-	medium-sized	CASRFGYSGANVLTF	TGTGCCAGCAGATTCGGATACTCTGGGGCCAACGTCCTGACTTTC
TRBV5-8	TRBJ2-3	TRBD2	-	CASSRRLAGDTQYF	TGTGCCAGCAGCAGACGACTAGCCGGCGATACGCAGTATTTT
TRBV13	TRBJ1-1	-	-	CASRTGQTEAFF	TGTGCCAGCAGAACCGGACAGACTGAAGCTTTCTTT
TRBV29-1	TRBJ2-7	-	-	CSVLRAGRSEQYF	TGCAGCGTCCTCCGGGCCGGCCGGTCAGAGCAGTACTTC
TRBV14	TRBJ1-2	TRBD1	-	CASSHLSGGYRYTF	TGTGCCAGCAGCCATTTGTCAGGGGGCTATCGCTACACCTTC
TRBV18	TRBJ2-7	-	-	CASSPYTEGAYEQYF	TGTGCCAGCTCACCATATACTGAGGGGGCCTACGAGCAGTACTTC
TRBV2	TRBJ2-1	-	few	CASSNYRDEQFF	TGTGCCAGCAGTAACTACAGGGATGAGCAGTTCTTC
TRBV18	TRBJ2-2	-	-	CASSPQGVNTGELLF	TGTGCCAGCTCACCACAGGGGGTGAACACCGGGGAGCTGCTTTTT
TRBV2	TRBJ2-7	-	-	CASSETYEQYF	TGTGCCAGCAGTGAGACCTACGAGCAGTACTTC
TRBV7-8	TRBJ2-2	TRBD2	-	CASSSLGGTGTTGELFF	TGTGCCAGCAGCTCCCTCGGGGGGACTGGAACCACCGGGGAGCTGTTTTTT
TRBV28	TRBJ2-1	-	once	CASSLAPTYNEQFF	TGTGCCAGCAGTCTGGCCCCCACCTACAATGAGCAGTTCTTC
TRBV19	TRBJ2-3	-	-	CASSIQIRDTQYF	TGTGCCAGTAGTATACAGATAAGAGATACGCAGTATTTT
TRBV6-5	TRBJ2-1	TRBD1	-	CASSLRGQGHNEQFF	TGTGCCAGCAGTCTACGTGGACAGGGGCACAATGAGCAGTTCTTC
TRBV5-4	TRBJ2-2	-	few	CASSLGRQDGELFF	TGTGCCAGCAGCTTGGGCAGGCAGGACGGGGAGCTGTTTTTT
TRBV7-9	TRBJ2-2	-	-	CASIPGSWGRTGELFF	TGTGCCAGCATCCCGGGGTCGTGGGGCAGGACCGGGGAGCTGTTTTTT
TRBV5-4	TRBJ2-2	-	-	CASSLDRKSTGELFF	TGTGCCAGCAGCTTGGACAGGAAGAGCACCGGGGAGCTGTTTTTT
TRBV5-4	TRBJ2-7	-	-	CASSLDRLGEQYF	TGTGCCAGCAGCTTAGACAGATTGGGCGAGCAGTACTTC
TRBV6-1	TRBJ1-5	-	-	CASSSVGDEQPQHF	TGTGCCAGCAGTTCCGTCGGGGACGAGCAGCCCCAGCATTTT
TRBV6-5	TRBJ2-7	TRBD1	-	CASSRDRGSYEQYF	TGTGCCAGCAGCCGGGACAGGGGTTCTTACGAGCAGTACTTC
TRBV6-2/TRBV6-3	TRBJ1-6	-	-	CASSYSNRANSPLHF	TGTGCCAGCAGTTACTCTAACAGGGCAAATTCACCCCTCCACTTT
TRBV24-1	TRBJ2-1	TRBD2	-	CATSDSTWVSGGEQFF	TGTGCCACCAGTGATTCCACCTGGGTTAGCGGGGGGGAGCAGTTCTTC
TRBV27	TRBJ1-5	-	-	CASRVTVGQPQHF	TGTGCCAGCCGGGTGACAGTGGGTCAGCCCCAGCATTTT
TRBV7-9	TRBJ2-1	-	-	CASSSQGAGSKTEQFF	TGTGCCAGCAGCTCACAAGGGGCGGGGAGTAAGACTGAGCAGTTCTTC